The source of this T cell receptor beta chain is a study of persistence of HIV-infected CD4 T cells. This clone was detected a few times. Its antigen is unknown. Stimulation used around 10 ug/mL lysate from CMV-infected fibroblasts. Sorting of responding CD4+ T cells relied on upregulated CD40 ligand together with CD69. Germline CDR1 and CDR2: SNHLY and FYNNEI. Deletions cut 7 bases from V and 6 bases from J, with 17 bases between. The CDR3 loop spans 14 amino acids. Study-level findings and limits: Compared with CD3/CD28-stimulated cells, CMV- and Gag-responding cells showed lower TCRbeta richness.

The libraries were made with immunoSEQ version 4 in survey mode. Template was genomic DNA at roughly 9.6 ng/uL, with up to roughly 1 ug used per sample. Assay used: immunoSEQ multiplex PCR; TCRdb lists only in-frame clones, some missing. The sample records 10,000 to 15,000 clones, approximately 75% being singletons. Sequenced material: CD4+ T cells sorted from PBMCs after roughly 18-hour stimulation, taken from a patient who received antiretroviral therapy. This sequence originates from an adult man with HIV who was CMV-seropositive. The J gene is TRBJ2-3, the V gene TRBV2; tentative D call: TRBD2 (5 bases). CDR3 bases: TGTGCCAGCACACGGACTTCGAGTAGGGATACGCAGTATTTT. Its protein is CASTRTSSRDTQYF.